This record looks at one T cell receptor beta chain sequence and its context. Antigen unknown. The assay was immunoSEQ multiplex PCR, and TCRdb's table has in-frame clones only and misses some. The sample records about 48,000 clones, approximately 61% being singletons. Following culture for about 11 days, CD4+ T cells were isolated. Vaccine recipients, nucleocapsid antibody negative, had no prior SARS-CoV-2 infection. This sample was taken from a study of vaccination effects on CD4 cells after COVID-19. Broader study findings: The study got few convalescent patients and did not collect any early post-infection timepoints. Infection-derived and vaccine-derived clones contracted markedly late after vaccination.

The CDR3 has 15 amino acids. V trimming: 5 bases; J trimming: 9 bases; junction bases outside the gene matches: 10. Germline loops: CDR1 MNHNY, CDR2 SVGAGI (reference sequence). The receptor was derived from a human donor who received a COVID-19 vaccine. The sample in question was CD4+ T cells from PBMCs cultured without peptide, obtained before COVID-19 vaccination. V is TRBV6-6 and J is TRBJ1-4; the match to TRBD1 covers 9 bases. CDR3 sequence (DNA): TGTGCCAGCAGTACCTCGGACAGGGGACCGAAAAAACTGTTTTTT. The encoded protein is CASSTSDRGPKKLFF.